Following are 4 T cell receptor beta chains from one sample sequenced in a study of blood T cell repertoires in COVID-19. Profiled with immunoSEQ multiplex PCR; TCRdb holds only in-frame clones, not every one. Here the sample spans around 380,000 clones, more than 75% being singletons. The sample consisted of peripheral blood. Source of these receptors: a human donor with acute or convalescent COVID-19. The donor label of this sample is uncertain.

The CDR3 sequence: CASRGTGDSNQPQHF. CDR3 in DNA: TGTGCCAGCAGGGGGACAGGGGATAGCAATCAGCCCCAGCATTTT. The chain recombines TRBV6-5 with TRBJ1-5; TRBD1 aligns across 10 bases. V trimming: 6 bases; J trimming: 0 bases; junction bases outside the gene matches: 2. Germline lookup yields CDR1 MNHEY and CDR2 SVGAGI. The CDR3 totals 15 residues.

J is TRBJ1-1 and V is TRBV5-1; 7 bases map to TRBD1. Germline lookup yields CDR1 SGHRS and CDR2 YFSETQ. Losses at the gene ends were 4 bases for V and 5 bases for J; bases not matched to a gene: 17. The CDR3 totals 17 residues. The DNA for the CDR3 is TGCGCCAGCAGCCCCACCACGGGGACAGTAAAAAAGACTGAAGCTTTCTTT. This codes for CASSPTTGTVKKTEAFF.

The V call is TRBV7-6, the J call TRBJ2-3, with TRBD1 matching 7 bases. J was trimmed by 4 bases and V by 2 bases; bases with no gene match: 9. The CDR3 runs 16 residues. Germline-derived CDR1 and CDR2 are SGHVS and FNYEAQ. CDR3 region: CASSLLGGVVADTQYF. CDR3 DNA: TGTGCCAGCAGCTTATTAGGGGGCGTGGTCGCAGATACGCAGTATTTT.

This chain joins TRBV6-5 and TRBJ1-6, with TRBD1 matching over 7 bases. After removal of 6 bases from V and 0 bases from J, the junction contained 2 bases not matched to a gene. CDR3 length: 15 residues. Germline V gene data show CDR1 as MNHEY and CDR2 as SVGAGI. The CDR3 region is CASSRDSSYNSPLHF. The CDR3 DNA follows: TGTGCCAGCAGCCGGGACAGCTCCTATAATTCACCCCTCCACTTT.